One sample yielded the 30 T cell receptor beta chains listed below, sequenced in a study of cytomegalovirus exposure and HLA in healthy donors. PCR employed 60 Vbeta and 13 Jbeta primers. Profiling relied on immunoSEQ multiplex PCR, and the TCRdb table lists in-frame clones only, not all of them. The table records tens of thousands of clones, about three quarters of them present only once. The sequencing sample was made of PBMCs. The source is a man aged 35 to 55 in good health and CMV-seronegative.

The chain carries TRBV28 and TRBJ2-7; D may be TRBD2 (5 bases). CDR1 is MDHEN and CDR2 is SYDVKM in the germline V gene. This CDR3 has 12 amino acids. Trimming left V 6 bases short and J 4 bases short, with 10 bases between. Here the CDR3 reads CASRHPGYEQYF. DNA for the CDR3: TGTGCCAGCAGACACCCGGGGTACGAGCAGTACTTC.

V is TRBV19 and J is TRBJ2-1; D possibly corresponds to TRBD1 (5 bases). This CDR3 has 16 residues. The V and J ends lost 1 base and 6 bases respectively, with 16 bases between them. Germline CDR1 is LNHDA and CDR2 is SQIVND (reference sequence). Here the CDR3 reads CASSIVGRAFGNEQFF. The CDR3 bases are TGTGCCAGTAGTATAGTCGGCAGGGCGTTTGGCAATGAGCAGTTCTTC.

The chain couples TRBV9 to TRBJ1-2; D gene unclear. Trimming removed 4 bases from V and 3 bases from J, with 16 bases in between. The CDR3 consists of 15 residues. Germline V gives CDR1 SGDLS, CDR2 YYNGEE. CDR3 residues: CASSFGLGVDYGYTF. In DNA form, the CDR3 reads TGTGCCAGCAGCTTCGGTTTGGGAGTTGACTATGGCTACACCTTC.

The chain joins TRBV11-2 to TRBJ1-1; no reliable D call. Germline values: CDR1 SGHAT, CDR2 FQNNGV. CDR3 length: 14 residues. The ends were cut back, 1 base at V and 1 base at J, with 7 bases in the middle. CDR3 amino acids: CASSLGAQNTEAFF. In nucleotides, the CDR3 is TGTGCCAGCAGCTTAGGGGCGCAGAACACTGAAGCTTTCTTT. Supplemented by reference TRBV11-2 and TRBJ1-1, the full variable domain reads EAGVAQSPRYKIIEKRQSVAFWCNPISGHATLYWYQQILGQGPKLLIQFQNNGVVDDSQLPKDRFSAERLKGVDSTLKIQPAKLEDSAVYLCASSLGAQNTEAFFGQGTRLTVV.

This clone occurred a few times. CDR3 amino acids: CASRDRWDTEAFF. The DNA for the CDR3 is TGCGCCAGCAGGGACAGGTGGGACACTGAAGCTTTCTTT. The rearrangement joins TRBV10-2 to TRBJ1-1, with 7 bases that match TRBD1. Germline V lookup: CDR1 WSHSY, CDR2 SAAADI. V trimming: 6 bases; J trimming: 3 bases; junction bases outside the gene matches: 4. The CDR3 length is 13 residues.

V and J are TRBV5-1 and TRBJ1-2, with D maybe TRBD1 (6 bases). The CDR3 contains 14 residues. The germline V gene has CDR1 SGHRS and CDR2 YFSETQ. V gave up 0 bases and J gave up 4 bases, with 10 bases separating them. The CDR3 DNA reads TGCGCCAGCAGCTTGGTGGACAGCTCCTATGGCTACACCTTC. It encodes CASSLVDSSYGYTF.

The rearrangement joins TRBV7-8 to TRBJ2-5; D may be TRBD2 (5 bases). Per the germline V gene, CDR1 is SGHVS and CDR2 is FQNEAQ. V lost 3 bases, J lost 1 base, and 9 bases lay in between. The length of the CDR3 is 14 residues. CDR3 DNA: TGTGCCAGCAGCTTCAAGGACTTCCAAGAGACCCAGTACTTC. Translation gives CASSFKDFQETQYF. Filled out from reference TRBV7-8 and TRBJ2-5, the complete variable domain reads GAGVSQSPRYKVAKRGQDVALRCDPISGHVSLFWYQQALGQGPEFLTYFQNEAQLDKSGLPSDRFFAERPEGSVSTLKIQRTQQEDSAVYLCASSFKDFQETQYFGPGTRLLVL.

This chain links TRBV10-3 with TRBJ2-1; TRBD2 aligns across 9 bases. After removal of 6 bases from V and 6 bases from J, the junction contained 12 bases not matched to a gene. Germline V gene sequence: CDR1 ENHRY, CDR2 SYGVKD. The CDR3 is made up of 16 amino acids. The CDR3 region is CAIRNPSGIGANEQFF. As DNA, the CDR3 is TGTGCCATCAGAAATCCTAGCGGGATTGGGGCCAATGAGCAGTTCTTC.

The CDR3 nucleotides read TGTGCCAGCAGCTTATCTGGGACTAGCGAACAGTACTTC. Residues: CASSLSGTSEQYF. The rearrangement joins TRBV7-2 to TRBJ2-7; 10 bases agree with TRBD2. Germline assignment: CDR1 SGHTA and CDR2 FQGNSA. The trim removed 2 bases at V and 10 bases at J, leaving 5 bases unmatched. The CDR3 has 13 residues.

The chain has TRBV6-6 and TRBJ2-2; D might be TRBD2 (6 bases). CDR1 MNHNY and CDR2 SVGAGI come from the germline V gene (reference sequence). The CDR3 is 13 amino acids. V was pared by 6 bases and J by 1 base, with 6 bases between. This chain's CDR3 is CASSGRNTGELFF. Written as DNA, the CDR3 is TGTGCCAGCAGCGGGAGGAACACCGGGGAGCTGTTTTTT.

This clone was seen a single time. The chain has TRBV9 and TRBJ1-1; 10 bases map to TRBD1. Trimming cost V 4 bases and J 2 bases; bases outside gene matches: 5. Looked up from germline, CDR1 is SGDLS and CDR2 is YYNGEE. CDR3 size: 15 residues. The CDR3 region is CASSSRTGGNTEAFF. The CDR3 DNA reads TGTGCCAGCAGCTCCCGGACAGGGGGTAACACTGAAGCTTTCTTT.

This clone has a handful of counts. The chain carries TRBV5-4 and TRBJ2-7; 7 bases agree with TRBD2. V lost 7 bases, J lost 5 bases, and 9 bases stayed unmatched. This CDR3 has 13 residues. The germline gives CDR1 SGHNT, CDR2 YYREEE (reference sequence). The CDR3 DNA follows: TGTGCCAGCCGGCTCGGGGGGACCCACGAGCAGTACTTC. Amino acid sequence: CASRLGGTHEQYF.

The DNA for the CDR3 is TGCAGTGCCCCAGACAGGGTGGAAGCTTTCTTT. Its protein product is CSAPDRVEAFF. The chain is built from TRBV20-1 and TRBJ1-1; 7 positions match TRBD1. Germline V gives CDR1 DFQATT, CDR2 SNEGSKA (reference sequence). The CDR3 has 11 residues. Trimming took 6 bases from V and 8 from J; bases not matched to a gene: 6.

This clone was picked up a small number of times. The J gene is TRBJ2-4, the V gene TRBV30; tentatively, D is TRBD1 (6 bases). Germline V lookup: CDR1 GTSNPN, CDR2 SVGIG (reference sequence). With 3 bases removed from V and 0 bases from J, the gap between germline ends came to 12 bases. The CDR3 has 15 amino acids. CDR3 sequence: CAWSPGDIAKNIQYF. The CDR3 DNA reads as TGTGCCTGGAGCCCCGGGGACATAGCCAAAAACATTCAGTACTTC.

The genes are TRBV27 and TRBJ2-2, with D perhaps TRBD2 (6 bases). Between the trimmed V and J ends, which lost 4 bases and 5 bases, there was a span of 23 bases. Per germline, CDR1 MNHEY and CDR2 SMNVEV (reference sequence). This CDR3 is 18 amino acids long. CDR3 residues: CASSSQKGGRIRTGELFF. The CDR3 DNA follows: TGTGCCAGCAGTTCCCAAAAAGGAGGGCGGATTAGGACCGGGGAGCTGTTTTTT.

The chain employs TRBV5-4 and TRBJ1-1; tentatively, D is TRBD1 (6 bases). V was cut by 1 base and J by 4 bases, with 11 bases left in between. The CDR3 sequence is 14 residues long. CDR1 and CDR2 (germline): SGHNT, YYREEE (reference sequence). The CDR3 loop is CASSLRGGGTEAFF. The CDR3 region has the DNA TGTGCCAGCAGCTTGCGAGGGGGGGGCACTGAAGCTTTCTTT.

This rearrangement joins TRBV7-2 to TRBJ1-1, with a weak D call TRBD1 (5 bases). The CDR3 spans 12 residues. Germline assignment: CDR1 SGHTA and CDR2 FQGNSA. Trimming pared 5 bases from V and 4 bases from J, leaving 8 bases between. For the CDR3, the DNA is TGTGCCAGCAGCGCGGGGCGCACTGAAGCTTTCTTT. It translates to CASSAGRTEAFF.

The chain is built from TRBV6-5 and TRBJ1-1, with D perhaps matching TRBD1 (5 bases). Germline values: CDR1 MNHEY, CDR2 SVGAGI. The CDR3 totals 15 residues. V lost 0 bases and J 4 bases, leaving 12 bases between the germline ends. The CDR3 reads CASSYSSTGVTEAFF. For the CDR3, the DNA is TGTGCCAGCAGTTACTCGAGTACGGGGGTCACTGAAGCTTTCTTT.

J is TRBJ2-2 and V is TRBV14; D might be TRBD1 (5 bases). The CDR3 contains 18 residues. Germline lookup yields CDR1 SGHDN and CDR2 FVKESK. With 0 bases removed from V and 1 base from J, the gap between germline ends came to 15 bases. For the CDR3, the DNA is TGTGCCAGCAGCCAAGATCCCGTGGCAGGGCTGAACACCGGGGAGCTGTTTTTT. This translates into CASSQDPVAGLNTGELFF.

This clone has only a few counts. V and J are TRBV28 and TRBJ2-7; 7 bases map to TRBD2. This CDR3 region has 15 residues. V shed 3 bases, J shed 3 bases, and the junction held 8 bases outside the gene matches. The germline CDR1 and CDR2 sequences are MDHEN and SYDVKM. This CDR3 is CASSLVTSSFYEQYF. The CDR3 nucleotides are TGTGCCAGCAGTTTGGTGACTAGCTCTTTCTACGAGCAGTACTTC.

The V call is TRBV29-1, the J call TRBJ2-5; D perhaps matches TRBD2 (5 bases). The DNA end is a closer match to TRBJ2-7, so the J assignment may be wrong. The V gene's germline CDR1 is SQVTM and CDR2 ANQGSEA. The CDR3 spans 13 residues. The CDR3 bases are TGCAGCGCTGAGGGCGGAGGAGACTACGAGCAGTACTTC. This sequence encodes CSAEGGGDYEQYF.

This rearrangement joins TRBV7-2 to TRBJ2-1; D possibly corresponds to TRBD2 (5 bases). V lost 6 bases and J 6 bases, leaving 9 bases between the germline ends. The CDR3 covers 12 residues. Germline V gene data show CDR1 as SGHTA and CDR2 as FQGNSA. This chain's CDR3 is CASRRVGNEQFF. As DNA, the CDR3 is TGTGCCAGCAGGAGGGTTGGCAATGAGCAGTTCTTC. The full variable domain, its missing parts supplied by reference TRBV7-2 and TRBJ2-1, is GAGVSQSPSNKVTEKGKDVELRCDPISGHTALYWYRQSLGQGLEFLIYFQGNSAPDKSGLPSDRFSAERTGGSVSTLTIQRTQQEDSAVYLCASRRVGNEQFFGPGTRLTVL.

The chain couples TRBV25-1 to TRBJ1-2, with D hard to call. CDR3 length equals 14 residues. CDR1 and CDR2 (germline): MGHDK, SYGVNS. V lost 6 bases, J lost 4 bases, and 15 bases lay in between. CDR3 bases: TGTGCCAGCAGCGAACCTGGCAGGTCCTATGGCTACACCTTC. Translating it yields CASSEPGRSYGYTF.

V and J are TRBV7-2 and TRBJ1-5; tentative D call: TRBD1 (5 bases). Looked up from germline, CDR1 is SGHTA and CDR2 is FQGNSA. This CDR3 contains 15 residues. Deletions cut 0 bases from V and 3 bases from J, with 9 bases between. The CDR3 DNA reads TGTGCCAGCAGCTTAGCCAGGGCATCCAATCAGCCCCAGCATTTT. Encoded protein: CASSLARASNQPQHF.

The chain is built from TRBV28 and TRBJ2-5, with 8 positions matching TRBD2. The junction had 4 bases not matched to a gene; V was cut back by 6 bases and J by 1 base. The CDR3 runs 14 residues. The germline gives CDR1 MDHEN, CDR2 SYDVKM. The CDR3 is CASSPSGRQETQYF. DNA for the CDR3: TGTGCCAGCAGCCCTAGCGGGCGCCAAGAGACCCAGTACTTC.

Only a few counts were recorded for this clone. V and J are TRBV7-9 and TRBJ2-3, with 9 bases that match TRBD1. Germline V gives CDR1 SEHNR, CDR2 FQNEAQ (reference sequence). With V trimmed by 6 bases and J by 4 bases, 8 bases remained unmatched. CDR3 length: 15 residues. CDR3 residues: CASSHRDRESDTQYF. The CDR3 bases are TGTGCCAGCAGTCACCGGGACAGGGAATCAGATACGCAGTATTTT.

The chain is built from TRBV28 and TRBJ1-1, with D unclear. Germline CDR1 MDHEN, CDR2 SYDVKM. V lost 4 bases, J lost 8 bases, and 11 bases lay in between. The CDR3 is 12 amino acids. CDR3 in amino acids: CASSSPFREAFF. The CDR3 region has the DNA TGTGCCAGCAGTTCTCCGTTCAGGGAAGCTTTCTTT. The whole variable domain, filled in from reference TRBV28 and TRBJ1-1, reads DVKVTQSSRYLVKRTGEKVFLECVQDMDHENMFWYRQDPGLGLRLIYFSYDVKMKEKGDIPEGYSVSREKKERFSLILESASTNQTSMYLCASSSPFREAFFGQGTRLTVV.

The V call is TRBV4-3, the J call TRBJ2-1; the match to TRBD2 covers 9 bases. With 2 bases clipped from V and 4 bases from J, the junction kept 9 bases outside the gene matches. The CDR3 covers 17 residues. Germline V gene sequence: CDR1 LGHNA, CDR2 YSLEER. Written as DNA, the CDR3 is TGCGCCAGCAGCCAAACTGCGACTAGCGGATTGTACAATGAGCAGTTCTTC. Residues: CASSQTATSGLYNEQFF.

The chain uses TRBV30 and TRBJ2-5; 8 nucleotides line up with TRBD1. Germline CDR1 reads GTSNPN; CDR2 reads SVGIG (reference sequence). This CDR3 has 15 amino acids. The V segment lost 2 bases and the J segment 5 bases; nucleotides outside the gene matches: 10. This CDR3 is CAWSIGQGPQETQYF. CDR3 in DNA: TGTGCCTGGAGTATTGGACAGGGCCCCCAGGAGACCCAGTACTTC.

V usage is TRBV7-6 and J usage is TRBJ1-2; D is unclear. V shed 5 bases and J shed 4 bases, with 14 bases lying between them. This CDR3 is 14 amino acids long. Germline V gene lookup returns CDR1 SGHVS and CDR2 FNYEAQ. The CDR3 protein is CASSRGGSGYGYTF. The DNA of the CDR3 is TGTGCCAGCAGCCGCGGAGGGTCGGGCTATGGCTACACCTTC.